What follows are 19 T cell receptor beta chains derived from one specimen sequenced in a study of blood T cells in healthy people across ages. Then a second PCR, running roughly 7 to 11 cycles, was carried out with a sample-barcoded 5' primer and a J-beta primer mix. TCRdb fed the 5' RACE reads into MiXCR, producing one record per CDR3 protein. The sample lists roughly 900,000 distinct CDR3 sequences; more than 25% were seen once. Sequences were obtained from blood. These receptors originate from a woman older than 75 in good health.

This clonotype was detected ten times or more. The chain is built from TRBV12-3 or TRBV12-4 and TRBJ2-1, with D perhaps matching TRBD2 (5 bases). V gave up 7 bases and J gave up 4 bases, with 17 bases separating them. This CDR3 has 15 amino acids. This CDR3 reads CASNVGLLLYNEQFF. Here the CDR3 DNA reads TGTGCCAGCAATGTCGGACTTCTCTTATACAATGAGCAGTTCTTC.

Note on this clonotype: A read error may be the cause here, since a much bigger clone is one base away. The chain is built from TRBV18 and TRBJ2-1; TRBD2 aligns across 7 bases. Germline V gene data show CDR1 as KGHSH and CDR2 as LQKENI. The CDR3 runs 15 residues. V dropped 0 bases and J dropped 12; count of bases not matched to a gene: 11. The CDR3 loop reads CASSPPTAGMDGQFF. The CDR3 DNA follows: TGTGCCAGCTCACCACCGACAGCGGGGATGGATGGGCAGTTCTTC.

The chain has TRBV12-3 or TRBV12-4 and TRBJ2-7; D perhaps matches TRBD2 (7 bases). The CDR3 covers 14 residues. Trimming took 4 bases from V and 3 from J, leaving 13 bases between them. CDR3 bases: TGTGCCAGCAGTTCCTGGGAGGGACACTACGAGCAGTACTTC. Protein sequence: CASSSWEGHYEQYF.

This clonotype was observed a few times. This sequence joins TRBV27 and TRBJ1-6; D uncertain. The length of the CDR3 is 14 residues. Germline CDR1 and CDR2: MNHEY and SMNVEV (reference sequence). The V and J ends lost 6 bases and 3 bases respectively, with 9 bases between them. The CDR3 coding sequence is TGTGCCAGCAGGGACGCAGGCTATAATTCACCCCTCCACTTT. This sequence encodes CASRDAGYNSPLHF.

The sample holds many counts of this clonotype. This CDR3 is CASSLVGTVYEQYF. For the CDR3, the DNA is TGTGCCAGCAGCCTCGTCGGGACAGTCTACGAGCAGTACTTC. The chain has TRBV7-9 and TRBJ2-7, with 7 bases that match TRBD1. Germline V CDR1 and CDR2: SEHNR, FQNEAQ (reference sequence). CDR3 length: 14 amino acids. J gave up 3 bases and V 5 bases, and 7 bases lay outside the gene matches.

The chain has TRBV12-3 or TRBV12-4 and TRBJ2-2, with 10 bases aligning to TRBD2. The CDR3 has 15 amino acids. The junction had 3 bases not matched to a gene; V was cut back by 4 bases and J by 4 bases. As DNA, the CDR3 is TGTGCCAGCAGTTGGAGCGGGGGGGCCACCGGGGAGCTGTTTTTT. As protein: CASSWSGGATGELFF.

This clonotype was observed many times. The V gene is TRBV10-3, the J gene TRBJ2-7; 8 positions agree with TRBD1. The CDR3 loop spans 12 amino acids. V was clipped by 7 bases and J by 5 bases; unmatched bases: 4. Germline assignment: CDR1 ENHRY and CDR2 SYGVKD. The CDR3 region has the DNA TGTGCCATCAAAGGACAGGGAGACGAGCAGTACTTC. Protein sequence: CAIKGQGDEQYF.

This clonotype occurred many times. V and J are TRBV20-1 and TRBJ2-1, with TRBD2 matching over 15 bases. The CDR3 extends over 14 amino acids. Germline V CDR1 and CDR2: DFQATT, SNEGSKA (reference sequence). V gave up 6 bases and J gave up 10 bases; unmatched junction bases: 7. The CDR3: CSADGLAGGREQFF. The CDR3 DNA reads as TGCAGTGCGGATGGACTAGCGGGGGGGCGGGAGCAGTTCTTC.

There are many counts of this clonotype. A much bigger clone sits one base away, suggesting this may be a read error. The chain is built from TRBV4-1 and TRBJ2-7; the D is unclear. V was trimmed by 0 bases and J by 7 bases, leaving 13 bases between them. Germline assignment: CDR1 MGHRA and CDR2 YSYEKL. The CDR3 length is 14 residues. CDR3 protein: CASSQESNWNEQYF. Written as DNA, the CDR3 is TGCGCCAGCAGCCAAGAATCCAATTGGAATGAGCAGTACTTC.

This sequence joins TRBV24-1 and TRBJ2-1, with 9 bases identical to TRBD1. The CDR3 extends over 15 amino acids. V was clipped by 8 bases and J by 6 bases; unmatched bases: 10. Germline CDR1 KGHDR, CDR2 SFDVKD. The CDR3 sequence is CATTQGGQGANEQFF. The DNA of the CDR3 is TGTGCCACCACCCAGGGGGGACAGGGTGCCAATGAGCAGTTCTTC.

This clonotype was seen ten or more times. This chain joins TRBV7-9 and TRBJ2-3, with TRBD2 identical over 13 bases. The CDR3 has 17 residues. The V segment lost 3 bases and the J segment 5 bases; nucleotides outside the gene matches: 8. In germline, CDR1 is SEHNR, CDR2 FQNEAQ (reference sequence). The CDR3 DNA follows: TGTGCCAGCAGCTTGGCAGGGACTAGCGGGGTGGGAGATACGCAGTATTTT. It encodes CASSLAGTSGVGDTQYF.

This clonotype turned up a few times. The chain uses TRBV15 and TRBJ1-5; 7 bases map to TRBD1. There are 17 residues in the CDR3. Germline CDR1 and CDR2: LNHNV and YYDKDF (reference sequence). The trim removed 3 bases at V and 2 bases at J, leaving 10 bases unmatched. CDR3 DNA sequence: TGTGCCACCAGCAGCGGACAGGTCGGTCTGGGCAATCAGCCCCAGCATTTT. Encoded protein: CATSSGQVGLGNQPQHF.

This clonotype came up once. One base away lies a much larger clone, so this may be a sequencing read error. J is TRBJ2-4 and V is TRBV7-8; TRBD1 aligns across 7 bases. The last part of the DNA fits TRBJ2-7 better; the J call may be wrong. The germline V gene encodes CDR1 SGHVS and CDR2 FQNEAQ. The CDR3 has 13 residues. Written as DNA, the CDR3 is TGTGCCAGCAGCCGGGACAGCCACTACGAGCAGTACTTC. Its protein product is CASSRDSHYEQYF.

This clonotype appeared many times. The chain joins TRBV3-1 to TRBJ2-7; 8 bases agree with TRBD1. Germline-derived CDR1 and CDR2 are LGHDT and YNNKEL (reference sequence). The CDR3 spans 13 residues. V was clipped by 4 bases and J by 6 bases; unmatched bases: 5. This CDR3 is CASSPGTGREQYF. CDR3 sequence (DNA): TGTGCCAGCAGCCCCGGGACAGGTCGCGAGCAGTACTTC.

This clonotype appeared many times. The chain's CDR3 is CASNPGGNYGYTF. Here the CDR3 DNA reads TGTGCCAGCAACCCCGGGGGGAACTATGGCTACACCTTC. The chain is built from TRBV7-9 and TRBJ1-2; D perhaps matches TRBD1 (5 bases). From germline, CDR1 is SEHNR and CDR2 FQNEAQ (reference sequence). This CDR3 comprises 13 residues. Trimming took 7 bases from V and 2 from J, leaving 11 bases between them. Full variable domain (remainder filled in from reference TRBV7-9 and TRBJ1-2): DTGVSQNPRHKITKRGQNVTFRCDPISEHNRLYWYRQTLGQGPEFLTYFQNEAQLEKSRLLSDRFSAERPKGSFSTLEIQRTEQGDSAMYLCASNPGGNYGYTFGSGTRLTVV.

This clonotype was found many times. The chain links TRBV28 to TRBJ2-3; no clear D gene. Germline lookup yields CDR1 MDHEN and CDR2 SYDVKM. The length of the CDR3 is 14 residues. V lost 3 bases to trimming and J lost 2 bases, with 9 bases between them. For the CDR3, the DNA is TGTGCCAGCAGTTTCTACAGAACCACAGATACGCAGTATTTT. Translating it yields CASSFYRTTDTQYF. The complete variable domain, with remaining parts taken from reference TRBV28 and TRBJ2-3, reads DVKVTQSSRYLVKRTGEKVFLECVQDMDHENMFWYRQDPGLGLRLIYFSYDVKMKEKGDIPEGYSVSREKKERFSLILESASTNQTSMYLCASSFYRTTDTQYFGPGTRLTVL.

This clonotype was detected many times. The chain links TRBV7-2 to TRBJ2-1; 7 bases agree with TRBD1. CDR3 length: 14 amino acids. The ends lost 4 bases at V and 8 bases at J; junction bases unmatched: 8. In germline, CDR1 is SGHTA, CDR2 FQGNSA. DNA for the CDR3: TGTGCCAGCAGCTCCAAGACAGGGTCCGATGAGCAGTTCTTC. This gives the protein CASSSKTGSDEQFF.

The gene calls are TRBV2 and TRBJ2-3; 10 nucleotides match TRBD2. This CDR3 is built from 15 residues. Trimming removed 1 base from V and 6 bases from J; junction bases left unmatched: 4. The V gene's germline CDR1 is SNHLY and CDR2 FYNNEI. The CDR3 bases are TGTGCCAGCAGTGAAGTCACTAGCGGGGCCGATACGCAGTATTTT. Amino acids: CASSEVTSGADTQYF.

This clonotype was counted only a few times. The chain uses TRBV5-5 and TRBJ1-4, with 10 bases fitting TRBD1. V lost 0 bases to trimming and J lost 7 bases; unmatched junction nucleotides: 6. The CDR3 has 16 amino acids. Germline CDR1 reads SGHKS; CDR2 reads YYEKEE (reference sequence). CDR3 protein: CASSLDGQGVSEKLFF. In DNA, the CDR3 is TGTGCCAGCAGCTTGGATGGACAGGGGGTCAGTGAAAAACTGTTTTTT. The variable domain in full, with the rest retrieved from reference TRBV5-5 and TRBJ1-4, is DAGVTQSPTHLIKTRGQQVTLRCSPISGHKSVSWYQQVLGQGPQFIFQYYEKEERGRGNFPDRFSARQFPNYSSELNVNALLLGDSALYLCASSLDGQGVSEKLFFGSGTQLSVL.